The 16 T cell receptor beta chains below were found in one sample sequenced in a study of blood T cell repertoires in COVID-19. TCRdb's table, derived via immunoSEQ multiplex PCR, lists solely in-frame clones and lacks some. The repertoire has 140,000 or so clones, 84% of them found once; the top ten carry 7.5% to 8.5%. The sample was peripheral blood. These receptors were obtained from a human donor in a cohort sampled during active COVID-19.

The chain combines TRBV18 with TRBJ1-1, with D unclear. The CDR3 runs to 15 residues. The germline V gene has CDR1 KGHSH and CDR2 LQKENI. Trimming removed 3 bases from V and 3 bases from J, with 14 bases in between. The CDR3 sequence: CASSPRMGEDTEAFF. In nucleotides, the CDR3 is TGTGCCAGCTCACCGCGTATGGGTGAGGACACTGAAGCTTTCTTT.

The chain couples TRBV28 to TRBJ1-4; D not certain. This CDR3 comprises 13 residues. The V gene's germline CDR1 is MDHEN and CDR2 SYDVKM. Deletions cut 6 bases from V and 0 bases from J, with 5 bases between. The CDR3 is CASRRATNEKLFF. Here the CDR3 DNA reads TGTGCCAGCAGACGAGCAACTAATGAAAAACTGTTTTTT.

The chain is built from TRBV19 and TRBJ2-3; D might be TRBD2 (6 bases). The germline V gene encodes CDR1 LNHDA and CDR2 SQIVND (reference sequence). V was cut by 0 bases and J by 5 bases, with 12 bases left in between. The CDR3 extends over 15 amino acids. The CDR3 loop is CASSIDLGGGDTQYF. The CDR3 nucleotides are TGTGCCAGTAGTATAGATCTCGGGGGAGGAGATACGCAGTATTTT. Supplemented by reference TRBV19 and TRBJ2-3, the full variable domain reads DGGITQSPKYLFRKEGQNVTLSCEQNLNHDAMYWYRQDPGQGLRLIYYSQIVNDFQKGDIAEGYSVSREKKESFPLTVTSAQKNPTAFYLCASSIDLGGGDTQYFGPGTRLTVL.

The chain has TRBV2 and TRBJ2-7, with 13 positions matching TRBD2. The junction had 1 base not matched to a gene; V was cut back by 4 bases and J by 4 bases. This CDR3 comprises 14 residues. CDR1 and CDR2 from the germline V gene are SNHLY and FYNNEI. The CDR3 DNA reads as TGTGCCAGCAGTGGGACTAGCGGGGGTTACGAGCAGTACTTC. Amino acids: CASSGTSGGYEQYF.

The V gene is TRBV5-1, the J gene TRBJ2-1, with D perhaps matching TRBD1 (6 bases). The V end was cut by 5 bases, the J end by 0 bases, with 12 bases between. CDR1 is SGHRS, CDR2 YFSETQ, per germline. The CDR3 covers 15 residues. The CDR3 is CASRWTESSYNEQFF. For the CDR3, the DNA is TGCGCCAGCAGGTGGACAGAGAGCTCCTACAATGAGCAGTTCTTC.

The rearrangement links TRBV7-9 to TRBJ1-2; D is possibly TRBD1 (5 bases). Trimming removed 6 bases from V and 5 bases from J, with 13 bases in between. CDR1 is SEHNR, CDR2 FQNEAQ, per germline (reference sequence). The CDR3 spans 13 residues. Here the CDR3 reads CASSPGRTYGYTF. CDR3 nucleotide sequence: TGTGCCAGCAGTCCCGGACGGACATATGGCTACACCTTC.

The gene calls are TRBV7-2 and TRBJ2-3, with 7 nucleotides matching TRBD2. Trimming at V came to 4 bases and at J to 2 bases, leaving 3 bases not matched to a gene. Germline values: CDR1 SGHTA, CDR2 FQGNSA. The length of the CDR3 is 14 residues. The CDR3 loop is CASSSRGITDTQYF. DNA of the CDR3: TGTGCCAGCAGCTCGCGGGGGATCACAGATACGCAGTATTTT.

The chain joins TRBV5-6 to TRBJ1-2; 8 bases match TRBD1. CDR3 size: 15 residues. The germline V gene encodes CDR1 SGHDT and CDR2 YYEEEE. After removal of 2 bases from V and 5 bases from J, the junction contained 8 bases not matched to a gene. The CDR3 loop is CASSFRQGAYYGYTF. The CDR3, as DNA: TGTGCCAGCAGCTTCCGTCAGGGGGCCTATTATGGCTACACCTTC. The full variable domain, rest sourced from reference TRBV5-6 and TRBJ1-2, is DAGVTQSPTHLIKTRGQQVTLRCSPKSGHDTVSWYQQALGQGPQFIFQYYEEEERQRGNFPDRFSGHQFPNYSSELNVNALLLGDSALYLCASSFRQGAYYGYTFGSGTRLTVV.

The chain carries TRBV7-8 and TRBJ1-1; 10 nucleotides align to TRBD1. This CDR3 spans 17 amino acids. The ends lost 3 bases at V and 1 base at J; junction bases unmatched: 8. CDR1 and CDR2 from the germline V gene are SGHVS and FQNEAQ. In nucleotides, the CDR3 is TGTGCCAGCAGCTTTAGAAGGGGACAGGGGAAGAACACTGAAGCTTTCTTT. It encodes CASSFRRGQGKNTEAFF.

The chain combines TRBV6-5 with TRBJ1-2; D remains ambiguous. Between the trimmed V and J ends, which lost 0 bases and 8 bases, there was a span of 13 bases. CDR3 size: 14 residues. CDR1 and CDR2 from the germline V gene are MNHEY and SVGAGI. CDR3 nucleotide sequence: TGTGCCAGCAGTTACTCCGAGATCCCCACGGGCTACACCTTC. Protein product: CASSYSEIPTGYTF.

The rearrangement uses TRBV28 and TRBJ2-7; D is possibly TRBD2 (5 bases). Germline loops: CDR1 MDHEN, CDR2 SYDVKM. V lost 7 bases and J 1 base, leaving 14 bases between the germline ends. This CDR3 is 14 amino acids long. The CDR3 nucleotides are TGTGCCAGCACTCCGGCGGGCGGATCCTACGAGCAGTACTTC. It encodes CASTPAGGSYEQYF.

The V and J genes are TRBV5-1 and TRBJ1-4; D is possibly TRBD1 (5 bases). Germline loops: CDR1 SGHRS, CDR2 YFSETQ. The CDR3 is 15 amino acids. Trimming removed 4 bases from V and 3 bases from J, with 13 bases in between. The CDR3 coding sequence is TGCGCCAGCAGCCCCGGGGGGGGGTCTAATGAAAAACTGTTTTTT. Its protein is CASSPGGGSNEKLFF.

The V gene is TRBV19, the J gene TRBJ1-5; TRBD1 is a possible D gene (5 bases). The CDR3 spans 14 residues. Deletions cut 6 bases from V and 4 bases from J, with 13 bases between. Germline V CDR1 and CDR2: LNHDA, SQIVND (reference sequence). The CDR3 coding sequence is TGTGCCAGTAGCCCATCCCGGGGGAATCAGCCCCAGCATTTT. Protein product: CASSPSRGNQPQHF.

The V gene is TRBV18, the J gene TRBJ1-1; 8 bases match TRBD1. The CDR3 sequence is 15 residues long. Germline CDR1 KGHSH, CDR2 LQKENI. Unmatched junction bases numbered 7, after V lost 6 bases and J lost 1 base. CDR3 DNA: TGTGCCAGCTCCTTTGGACAGGGACCGAACACTGAAGCTTTCTTT. Its protein product is CASSFGQGPNTEAFF.

This clone was detected once. The V gene is TRBV24-1, the J gene TRBJ1-2, with D possibly TRBD1 on 6 matching bases. Per the germline V gene, CDR1 is KGHDR and CDR2 is SFDVKD. Trimming took 2 bases from V and 4 from J, leaving 7 bases between them. The CDR3 is 13 residues long. CDR3 DNA: TGTGCCACCAGTGATTCAGGGGTCTATGGCTACACCTTC. This translates into CATSDSGVYGYTF.

This sequence joins TRBV11-2 and TRBJ1-1, with 7 bases that match TRBD1. The V gene end was trimmed by 5 bases and the J gene end by 5 bases; junction bases not matched to a gene: 5. The CDR3 spans 13 residues. The germline V gene has CDR1 SGHAT and CDR2 FQNNGV. The CDR3 DNA sequence: TGTGCCAGCAGCCCAACAGGGGAGACTGAAGCTTTCTTT. This codes for CASSPTGETEAFF.